The 3 T cell receptor beta chains given below trace back to one sample, sequenced in a study of human T cells and chemical hapten exposure. TCRdb redid the calling of the RACE reads with MiXCR, one entry per CDR3 protein. This sample carries tens of thousands of distinct CDR3 sequences, 7.5% to 8% of them seen once, and the ten largest clones take over 1%. Time point given: pre-sensitization, week 0. Documented treatment: therapeutic diphenylcyclopropenone sensitization with weekly scalp DPC. Material: whole blood, obtained in connection with sensitization to the hapten diphenylcyclopropenone (DPC). These TCRs come from a woman aged 50 to 60 with alopecia areata. Some clones in this sample may be carry-over from other donors' samples.

This clonotype came up many times. This chain links TRBV3-1 with TRBJ2-7; D is unresolved. Trimming took off 3 bases at V and 2 bases at J, with 5 bases between the two ends. The CDR3 totals 12 residues. Per germline, CDR1 LGHDT and CDR2 YNNKEL (reference sequence). CDR3 coding DNA: TGTGCCAGCAGCCACCTCCCCTACGAGCAGTACTTC. This encodes CASSHLPYEQYF.

Many counts were recorded for this clonotype. This chain joins TRBV20-1 and TRBJ2-1; 10 nucleotides match TRBD2. V was clipped by 6 bases and J by 8 bases; unmatched bases: 10. The CDR3 length is 14 residues. Germline V gene data show CDR1 as DFQATT and CDR2 as SNEGSKA (reference sequence). CDR3 nucleotides: TGCAGTGCCCGTCCTAGCGGGAGAGGCGATGAGCAGTTCTTC. This gives the protein CSARPSGRGDEQFF.

This clonotype occurred many times. The chain links TRBV5-1 to TRBJ2-2; unclear D gene. The CDR3 length is 16 residues. The V and J ends lost 0 bases and 0 bases respectively, with 9 bases between them. Germline lookup yields CDR1 SGHRS and CDR2 YFSETQ. Here the CDR3 DNA reads TGCGCCAGCAGCTTGGTGGGAAATCCGAACACCGGGGAGCTGTTTTTT. Protein: CASSLVGNPNTGELFF.